This is a list of T cell receptor beta chains from one sample in a study of shared clonotypes between healthy human individuals. The method was immunoSEQ multiplex PCR; TCRdb's version includes in-frame clones alone and lacks a portion of them. The sample includes about 2.4 million clones, around 90% of them seen just once. Sequenced input: naive CD4+ T cells sorted from blood. The origin of the receptors is a man aged 18-30 years in good health. Each CDR3 is given with its conserved first and last residue. D genes are given only for firm matches. Clone size is given for some rows only: seen once, a few or many times, or a class if the clone is expanded.

TRBJ1-3 | TRBD1 | TRBV6-5 | . | CASSSGGAGNTIYF | TGTGCCAGCAGTTCAGGGGGCGCTGGAAACACCATATATTTT
TRBJ2-7 | TRBD2 | TRBV5-4 | . | CASTVGSSGGPGEQYF | TGTGCCAGCACCGTGGGCTCCAGCGGGGGGCCGGGCGAGCAGTACTTC
TRBJ2-7 | TRBD1 | TRBV27 | . | CASSGSGTVTLEQYF | TGTGCCAGCAGTGGATCTGGGACAGTGACTCTCGAGCAGTACTTC
TRBJ2-3 | TRBD2 | TRBV10-3 | . | CAISPFSGGSGTDTQYF | TGTGCCATCAGTCCCTTTAGCGGGGGCTCAGGCACAGATACGCAGTATTTT
TRBJ1-1 | . | TRBV6-4 | few | CASSDLPGTEAFF | TGTGCCAGCAGTGACCTACCCGGCACTGAAGCTTTCTTT
TRBJ1-4 | . | TRBV9 | once | CASSVTSRAGREKLFF | TGTGCCAGCAGCGTAACAAGTCGGGCAGGGCGTGAAAAACTGTTTTTT
TRBJ2-5 | . | TRBV18 | . | CASSREPQETQYF | TGTGCCAGCTCGAGGGAGCCTCAAGAGACCCAGTACTTC
TRBJ2-2 | . | TRBV5-1 | . | CASQQAENTGELFF | TGCGCCAGCCAACAGGCCGAGAACACCGGGGAGCTGTTTTTT
TRBJ2-1 | TRBD1 | TRBV5-1 | . | CASSTGGPEQFF | TGCGCCAGCAGCACAGGGGGGCCCGAGCAGTTCTTC
TRBJ2-3 | . | TRBV5-6 | . | CASSLKTGLLILDTQYF | TGTGCCAGCAGCTTGAAAACGGGACTCCTAATTCTGGATACGCAGTATTTT
TRBJ1-6 | . | TRBV19 | . | CASSDIARTTNSPLHF | TGTGCCAGTAGCGATATCGCCCGGACTACTAATTCACCCCTCCACTTT
TRBJ1-5 | . | TRBV19 | . | CASSMDRNNQPQHF | TGTGCCAGTAGTATGGACAGAAACAATCAGCCCCAGCATTTT
TRBJ2-2 | . | TRBV7-2 | . | CAKHQPGRTTGELFF | TGTGCCAAGCACCAACCTGGGCGCACCACCGGGGAGCTGTTTTTT
TRBJ2-2 | TRBD2 | TRBV5-4 | once | CASSLGLAGGNTGELFF | TGTGCCAGCAGCTTGGGGTTAGCGGGGGGTAACACCGGGGAGCTGTTTTTT
TRBJ1-2 | . | TRBV18 | . | CASSDVRGSHGYTF | TGTGCCAGCTCAGACGTAAGGGGAAGCCATGGCTACACCTTC
TRBJ2-2 | . | TRBV5-4 | . | CASSSPARGTLTGELFF | TGTGCCAGCAGCTCTCCGGCTAGGGGGACTCTCACCGGGGAGCTGTTTTTT
TRBJ1-3 | . | TRBV5-4 | . | CASGNRPEGNTIYF | TGTGCCAGCGGAAACAGGCCTGAAGGAAACACCATATATTTT
TRBJ1-4 | TRBD1 | TRBV4-3 | . | CASSQGTGGLANEKLFF | TGCGCCAGCAGCCAAGGGACAGGGGGCTTGGCTAATGAAAAACTGTTTTTT
TRBJ1-2 | TRBD1 | TRBV6-1 | few | CASSELRTGIGGYTF | TGTGCCAGCAGTGAACTCCGGACAGGGATTGGTGGCTACACCTTC
TRBJ1-6 | . | TRBV6-5 | . | CASSYGEQGHSPLHF | TGTGCCAGCAGTTACGGGGAACAGGGTCACTCACCCCTCCACTTT
TRBJ2-1 | . | TRBV10-3 | . | CAISERENYNEQFF | TGTGCCATCAGTGAGCGGGAAAACTACAATGAGCAGTTCTTC
TRBJ2-3 | TRBD2 | TRBV5-4 | few | CASSLGTSGGTDTQYF | TGTGCCAGCAGCCTCGGGACTAGCGGGGGCACAGATACGCAGTATTTT
TRBJ2-5 | . | TRBV2 | . | CASTRGGQETQYF | TGTGCCAGCACCAGAGGAGGGCAGGAGACCCAGTACTTC
TRBJ1-6 | TRBD1 | TRBV4-1 | . | CASSKGQGATYYNSPLHF | TGCGCCAGCAGCAAGGGACAGGGGGCCACCTACTATAATTCACCCCTCCACTTT
TRBJ2-1 | . | TRBV28 | . | CASSLSRLGYNEQFF | TGTGCCAGCAGTTTATCGAGGCTGGGCTACAATGAGCAGTTCTTC
TRBJ2-7 | TRBD1 | TRBV6-1 | . | CATNGDRGHEQYF | TGTGCCACCAACGGGGACAGGGGACACGAGCAGTACTTC
TRBJ1-2 | . | TRBV5-4 | once | CASSLEAANYGYTF | TGTGCCAGCAGCTTGGAGGCCGCTAACTATGGCTACACCTTC
TRBJ2-3 | . | TRBV7-8 | . | CASSLGTDTQYF | TGTGCCAGCAGCTTAGGGACAGATACGCAGTATTTT
TRBJ2-2 | . | TRBV30 | once | CAKRDTGELFF | TGTGCCAAGAGGGACACCGGGGAGCTGTTTTTT
TRBJ2-2 | TRBD1 | TRBV4-1 | . | CASSHTGTGNTGELFF | TGCGCCAGCAGCCACACCGGGACAGGAAACACCGGGGAGCTGTTTTTT